The 2 T cell receptor beta chains below all came from one sample that was sequenced in a study of T-cell memory formation after mild COVID-19. TCRdb ran MiXCR on the 5' RACE reads and lists one entry per CDR3 protein. The sample contains around 55,000 distinct CDR3 sequences, around a tenth of which appear only once. Sequenced sample: PBMCs or a T cell subset sorted from them (not recorded which). The receptors derive from a man aged 18 to 30 who had mild COVID-19 (a few samples of this study predate the infection). Cell type and time point are not known.

A few counts support this clonotype. CDR3: CSASEEGYGYTF. In DNA form, the CDR3 reads TGCAGTGCAAGCGAGGAAGGCTATGGCTACACCTTC. The rearrangement uses TRBV20-1 and TRBJ1-2; no clear D. The CDR3 sequence is 12 residues long. V was trimmed by 6 bases and J by 4 bases, leaving 12 bases between them. From germline, CDR1 is DFQATT and CDR2 SNEGSKA (reference sequence).

This clonotype was found many times. This chain uses TRBV10-3 with TRBJ2-7; D is perhaps TRBD1 (5 bases). Trimming shortened V by 0 bases and J by 10 bases, and 16 bases separated the two germline ends. There are 14 residues in the CDR3. Germline CDR1 reads ENHRY; CDR2 reads SYGVKD. The CDR3: CAISESFLDISQYF. The DNA of the CDR3 is TGTGCCATCAGTGAGTCGTTCTTGGACATCTCCCAGTACTTC.